These 14 T cell receptor beta chains were sequenced from one sample in a study of shared clonotypes between healthy human individuals (dated by TCRdb to about 2020). For the CD8 naive samples, CD45RO-negative cells were positively selected for CCR7, yielding a CD45RA+CCR7+ population from which TemRA cells were excluded. Library construction relied on the immunoSEQ multiplex PCR assay. Held by TCRdb, this immuneACCESS table contains in-frame sequences only and omits some clones. Under half of the omission traces to an unresolved V gene where checked; the cause of the rest is unknown. The table for this sample lists over 2 million clones; roughly 94% of them were counted only once. Together, the top ten hold more than 0.95% of the sample. The sequencing sample was made of naive CD8+ T cells sorted from blood. What this sample's cell subset or site label stands for: CD45RA+CCR7+. The source is a man younger than 30 in good health.

On this clone itself: Other DNA sequences from this sample encode an identical CDR3 as well. This chain connects TRBV11-2 to TRBJ1-6, with D hard to call. Germline CDR1 reads SGHAT; CDR2 reads FQNNGV. V was pared by 1 base and J by 9 bases, with 7 bases between. There are 13 residues in the CDR3. The CDR3 spells CASSLGVGSPLHF. CDR3 DNA: TGTGCCAGCAGCTTAGGAGTGGGTTCACCCCTCCACTTT. The variable domain in full, with the rest retrieved from reference TRBV11-2 and TRBJ1-6, is EAGVAQSPRYKIIEKRQSVAFWCNPISGHATLYWYQQILGQGPKLLIQFQNNGVVDDSQLPKDRFSAERLKGVDSTLKIQPAKLEDSAVYLCASSLGVGSPLHFGNGTRLTVT.

V and J are TRBV5-4 and TRBJ1-1; D remains unclear. This CDR3 has 15 amino acids. V lost 2 bases, J lost 0 bases, and 11 bases lay in between. Germline CDR1 reads SGHNT; CDR2 reads YYREEE (reference sequence). The CDR3: CASSLDRRMNTEAFF. DNA of the CDR3: TGTGCCAGCAGCTTAGATCGAAGGATGAACACTGAAGCTTTCTTT.

The rearrangement joins TRBV4-1 to TRBJ1-1; TRBD1 matches 8 bases. The V gene's germline CDR1 is MGHRA and CDR2 YSYEKL. CDR3 size: 15 residues. V gave up 3 bases and J gave up 3 bases; unmatched junction bases: 6. As DNA, the CDR3 is TGCGCCAGCAGCCACCGACAGGGGAGTGACACTGAAGCTTTCTTT. It translates to CASSHRQGSDTEAFF.

The chain is built from TRBV2 and TRBJ2-7; D is unresolved. Deletions cut 0 bases from V and 6 bases from J, with 12 bases between. This CDR3 has 14 amino acids. Germline CDR1 is SNHLY and CDR2 is FYNNEI. CDR3 amino acids: CASSEALPPGEQYF. CDR3 DNA sequence: TGTGCCAGCAGTGAAGCGCTTCCTCCGGGCGAGCAGTACTTC.

The chain combines TRBV5-4 with TRBJ2-7, with D possibly TRBD2 on 6 matching bases. The CDR3 extends over 13 amino acids. Trimming took off 4 bases at V and 4 bases at J, with 12 bases between the two ends. Germline V gene data show CDR1 as SGHNT and CDR2 as YYREEE (reference sequence). Here the CDR3 DNA reads TGTGCCAGCAGCCCTGGACTATATTACGAGCAGTACTTC. It yields the protein CASSPGLYYEQYF.

The rearrangement joins TRBV6-1 to TRBJ2-1; 8 bases are a match to TRBD2. Trimming at V came to 3 bases and at J to 3 bases, leaving 7 bases not matched to a gene. The CDR3 totals 16 residues. From germline, CDR1 is MNHNS and CDR2 SASEGT. DNA for the CDR3: TGTGCCAGCAGTGATTCGGCGGGGGGCCACTACAATGAGCAGTTCTTC. Amino acids: CASSDSAGGHYNEQFF.

The chain combines TRBV27 with TRBJ2-5; the D is unclear. Deletions cut 2 bases from V and 6 bases from J, with 10 bases between. The CDR3 spans 13 residues. CDR1 and CDR2 from the germline V gene are MNHEY and SMNVEV (reference sequence). CDR3 protein: CASSLSRVQTQYF. The CDR3 DNA is TGTGCCAGCAGTTTAAGTAGGGTCCAGACCCAGTACTTC.

The gene calls are TRBV27 and TRBJ1-5, with TRBD1 identical over 8 bases. The germline gives CDR1 MNHEY, CDR2 SMNVEV (reference sequence). The CDR3 is 16 residues long. J lost 6 bases, V lost 6 bases, and 13 bases had no gene match. As DNA, the CDR3 is TGTGCCAGCAGCTATGTTGCCCCAGGGGGCCTTCAGCCCCAGCATTTT. This translates into CASSYVAPGGLQPQHF.

The J gene is TRBJ2-1, the V gene TRBV5-1, with D uncertain. Germline CDR1 SGHRS, CDR2 YFSETQ. The ends were cut back, 0 bases at V and 7 bases at J, with 11 bases in the middle. The CDR3 length is 14 residues. The CDR3 region has the DNA TGCGCCAGCAGCTTGGAAGGCCAAGGTAATGAGCAGTTCTTC. Translating it yields CASSLEGQGNEQFF.

The CDR3 loop is CAISEATGVNEQFF. The CDR3 DNA is TGTGCCATCAGTGAGGCGACAGGGGTCAATGAGCAGTTCTTC. The genes are TRBV10-3 and TRBJ2-1, with 8 bases identical to TRBD1. The germline V gene encodes CDR1 ENHRY and CDR2 SYGVKD. The CDR3 is 14 residues long. With V trimmed by 2 bases and J by 6 bases, 3 bases remained unmatched.

The chain links TRBV6-5 to TRBJ1-1; D possibly corresponds to TRBD1 (5 bases). CDR3 length: 15 residues. Looked up from germline, CDR1 is MNHEY and CDR2 is SVGAGI. Trimming took off 0 bases at V and 4 bases at J, with 12 bases between the two ends. The DNA for the CDR3 is TGTGCCAGCAGTTACTCAGGGGCTAGCGGCACTGAAGCTTTCTTT. Its protein product is CASSYSGASGTEAFF.

In the case of this clone: In the same sample, other DNA sequences code for this CDR3. The V and J genes are TRBV6-1 and TRBJ2-3, with unresolved D. The CDR3 extends over 11 amino acids. V was shortened by 9 bases and J by 2 bases, with 6 bases between the two germline ends. CDR1 is MNHNS and CDR2 is SASEGT in the germline V gene. CDR3 DNA sequence: TGTGCCAGTCGATTCACAGATACGCAGTATTTT. Encoded protein: CASRFTDTQYF.

This chain uses TRBV2 with TRBJ2-7; D remains unclear. The CDR3 covers 18 residues. V lost 6 bases to trimming and J lost 2 bases, with 26 bases between them. CDR1 is SNHLY, CDR2 FYNNEI, per germline. As DNA, the CDR3 is TGTGCCAGCAGGAAAAGTTTAGAGGCCGGCTGGCCGGCCTACGAGCAGTACTTC. Its protein product is CASRKSLEAGWPAYEQYF. The full variable domain, completed using reference TRBV2 and TRBJ2-7, is EPEVTQTPSHQVTQMGQEVILRCVPISNHLYFYWYRQILGQKVEFLVSFYNNEISEKSEIFDDQFSVERPDGSNFTLKIRSTKLEDSAMYFCASRKSLEAGWPAYEQYFGPGTRLTVT.

V usage is TRBV29-1 and J usage is TRBJ2-2, with D possibly called TRBD1 or TRBD2 (5 bases each). V was clipped by 5 bases and J by 0 bases, with 13 bases between them. CDR1 SQVTM and CDR2 ANQGSEA come from the germline V gene. CDR3 length: 15 residues. The CDR3 coding sequence is TGCAGCGTTCATGGTGGGGGACCGAACACCGGGGAGCTGTTTTTT. Encoded protein: CSVHGGGPNTGELFF.